This TCR beta chain is from a study of molecular identifiers for immune sequencing clone quantification. For bulk TCR libraries, previously described methods and listed TCR primers were used. TCRdb fed the PCR reads into MiXCR, producing one record per CDR3 protein. The sample has under 800,000 distinct CDR3 sequences; 25% are singletons. This receptor was obtained from a human donor in good health. Some libraries in this study had Jurkat cell RNA spiked in. Source material: naive CD8+ T cells from blood, with Jurkat cell RNA spiked in. The subset was: FACS-sorted CD8+CD4-CCR7+CD45RA+ naive T cells.

The DNA for the CDR3 is TGTGCCAGCAGCCCCCAGTGGTCCTACAATGAGCAGTTCTTC. Its protein is CASSPQWSYNEQFF. The V and J genes are TRBV9 and TRBJ2-1; no clear D gene. Germline lookup yields CDR1 SGDLS and CDR2 YYNGEE. V was pared by 4 bases and J by 1 base, with 9 bases between. There are 14 residues in the CDR3.